This TCR beta chain is drawn from a study of T-cell reconstitution after alpha-beta-depleted transplantation in children. Unique molecular identifiers were used in preparing the TCRbeta library. One entry per CDR3 protein results from TCRdb running MiXCR on the PCR reads. The table lists 640,000 or so distinct CDR3 sequences, approximately 15% of them singletons, with 1.1% in the top ten. This clonotype was observed at least ten times. The CDR3 runs 13 residues. V shed 10 bases and J shed 5 bases, with 17 bases lying between them. Sequencing used PBMCs from the stem cell graft donor, obtained from the stem cell graft. This chain links TRBV12-3 or TRBV12-4 with TRBJ1-1; D might be TRBD1 (6 bases). The clonotype comes from a human donor who donated a stem cell graft to a child with acute myeloid leukemia. In nucleotides, the CDR3 is TGTGCCACCCAACGGGGGGCGCGTACTGAAGCTTTCTTT. Its translation is CATQRGARTEAFF.